This T cell receptor beta chain was profiled in a study of identical twins. General study points: Models underestimated TCR alpha sharing (out-of-frame) in monozygotic twins.

Each donor (without exception) was a healthy Caucasian. This clonotype was seen a handful of times. Its target is not known. CDR3 length: 20 residues. V shed 5 bases and J shed 7 bases, with 33 bases lying between them. Germline V gene data show CDR1 as SGHAT and CDR2 as FQDESV (reference sequence). Each cDNA held unique molecular identifiers, and template switching gave it a universal primer site. TCRdb ran MiXCR on the 5' RACE reads and lists one entry per CDR3 protein. The sample holds some 270,000 distinct CDR3 sequences, approximately 8.3% seen once. The same data also contributed to another study, on yellow fever vaccine responses in identical twins.

The chain carries TRBV11-1 and TRBJ2-1; possible D gene TRBD1, 6 bases. The sequencing sample was made of CD8+ T cells sorted from blood. This TCR was sampled from a woman younger than 30 in good health. CDR3 amino acids: CASSLRHFDGQGIFVNEQFF. DNA of the CDR3: TGTGCCAGCAGCCTAAGGCATTTTGATGGTCAGGGGATATTTGTGAATGAGCAGTTCTTC.